This passage covers 2 T cell receptor beta chains from one sample sequenced in a study of molecular identifiers for immune sequencing clone quantification. TCRdb passed the PCR reads through MiXCR, listing each CDR3 protein once. The profile shows 490,000 or so distinct CDR3 sequences, around 23% of them singletons. The sample comprised naive CD8+ T cells from blood, with Jurkat cell RNA spiked in. Subset here: FACS-sorted CD8+CD4-CCR7+CD45RA+ naive T cells. These receptor sequences come from a human donor in good health. Some libraries in this study had Jurkat cell RNA spiked in.

This clonotype was recorded a few times. This chain joins TRBV7-6 and TRBJ1-4, with a possible D match to TRBD1 (5 bases). CDR3 length equals 16 residues. Germline-derived CDR1 and CDR2 are SGHVS and FNYEAQ. Between the trimmed V and J ends, which lost 4 bases and 0 bases, there was a span of 12 bases. The CDR3 here is CASSSWDGATNEKLFF. The DNA of the CDR3 is TGTGCCAGCAGCTCTTGGGACGGGGCAACTAATGAAAAACTGTTTTTT.

The rearrangement joins TRBV7-9 to TRBJ2-4; unclear D gene. Per the germline V gene, CDR1 is SEHNR and CDR2 is FQNEAQ (reference sequence). This CDR3 region has 15 residues. The germline V and J ends were trimmed by 1 base and 7 bases, with 14 bases remaining between them. CDR3 DNA sequence: TGTGCCAGCAGCTTAGGCTCGGGCATCAATAACATTCAGTACTTC. It yields the protein CASSLGSGINNIQYF.